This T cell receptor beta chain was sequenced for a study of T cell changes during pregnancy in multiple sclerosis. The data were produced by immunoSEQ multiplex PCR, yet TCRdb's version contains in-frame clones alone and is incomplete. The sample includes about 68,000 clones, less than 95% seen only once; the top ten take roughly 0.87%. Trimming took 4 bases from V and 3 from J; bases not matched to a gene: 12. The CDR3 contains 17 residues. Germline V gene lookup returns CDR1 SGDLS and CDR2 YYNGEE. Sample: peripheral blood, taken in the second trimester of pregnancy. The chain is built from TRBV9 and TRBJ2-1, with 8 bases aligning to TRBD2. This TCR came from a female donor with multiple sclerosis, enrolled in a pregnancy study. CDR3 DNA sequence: TGTGCCAGCAGCCCCCAAATAGCGGGGACCTTCTACAATGAGCAGTTCTTC. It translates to CASSPQIAGTFYNEQFF.